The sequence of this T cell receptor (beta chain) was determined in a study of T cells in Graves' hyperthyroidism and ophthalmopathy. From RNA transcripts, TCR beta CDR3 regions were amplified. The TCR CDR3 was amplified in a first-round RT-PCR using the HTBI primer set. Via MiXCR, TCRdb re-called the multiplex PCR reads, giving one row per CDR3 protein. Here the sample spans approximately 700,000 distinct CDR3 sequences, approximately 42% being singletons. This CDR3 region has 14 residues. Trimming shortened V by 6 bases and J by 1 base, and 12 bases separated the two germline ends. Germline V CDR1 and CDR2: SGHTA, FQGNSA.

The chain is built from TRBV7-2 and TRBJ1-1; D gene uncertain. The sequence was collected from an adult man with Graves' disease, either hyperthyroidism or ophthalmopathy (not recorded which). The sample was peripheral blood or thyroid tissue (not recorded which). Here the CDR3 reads CASSNPPENTEAFF. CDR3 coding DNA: TGTGCCAGCAGTAACCCGCCAGAGAACACTGAAGCTTTCTTT.